This T cell receptor beta chain was recorded in a study of beta chain features in type 1 diabetes. The study's findings and limits: TCRB CDR3 length was moderately but significantly reduced in all four CD4+ subsets of Type 1 diabetes patients.

Germline V gene data show CDR1 as MGHDK and CDR2 as SYGVNS. The length of the CDR3 is 13 residues. The ends lost 8 bases at V and 7 bases at J; junction bases unmatched: 11. Since all of the isolated RNA was reverse transcribed, expressed TCRB transcripts were what got sequenced. The assay was immunoSEQ multiplex PCR, and TCRdb's table has in-frame clones only and misses some. Here the sample spans hundreds of thousands of clones, 10% to 15% being singletons. Notes on this clone: What it recognizes is unknown.

The receptor was derived from a man younger than 35 with type 1 diabetes. V gene TRBV25-1 combines with J gene TRBJ2-7, with 7 bases fitting TRBD1. Material for sequencing was naive CD4+ T cells from blood. The CDR3 DNA follows: TGTGCCAGCGGAAATACAGGGGCCACTGAGCAGTACTTC. It translates to CASGNTGATEQYF.